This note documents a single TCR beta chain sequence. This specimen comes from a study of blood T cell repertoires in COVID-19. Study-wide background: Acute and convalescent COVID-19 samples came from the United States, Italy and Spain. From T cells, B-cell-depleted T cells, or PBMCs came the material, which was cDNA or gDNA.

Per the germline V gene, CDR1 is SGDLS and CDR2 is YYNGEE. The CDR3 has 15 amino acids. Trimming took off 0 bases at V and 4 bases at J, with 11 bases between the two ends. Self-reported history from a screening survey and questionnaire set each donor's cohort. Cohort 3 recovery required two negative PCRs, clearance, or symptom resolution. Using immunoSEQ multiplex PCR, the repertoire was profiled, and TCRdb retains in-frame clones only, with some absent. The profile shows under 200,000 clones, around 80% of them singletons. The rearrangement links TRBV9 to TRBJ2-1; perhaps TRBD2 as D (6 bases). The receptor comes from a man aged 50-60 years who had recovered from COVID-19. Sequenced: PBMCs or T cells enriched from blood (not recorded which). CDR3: CASSVGGAEYNEQFF. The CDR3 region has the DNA TGTGCCAGCAGCGTAGGCGGGGCCGAATACAATGAGCAGTTCTTC. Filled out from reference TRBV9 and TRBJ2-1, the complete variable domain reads DSGVTQTPKHLITATGQRVTLRCSPRSGDLSVYWYQQSLDQGLQFLIQYYNGEERAKGNILERFSAQQFPDLHSELNLSSLELGDSALYFCASSVGGAEYNEQFFGPGTRLTVL.